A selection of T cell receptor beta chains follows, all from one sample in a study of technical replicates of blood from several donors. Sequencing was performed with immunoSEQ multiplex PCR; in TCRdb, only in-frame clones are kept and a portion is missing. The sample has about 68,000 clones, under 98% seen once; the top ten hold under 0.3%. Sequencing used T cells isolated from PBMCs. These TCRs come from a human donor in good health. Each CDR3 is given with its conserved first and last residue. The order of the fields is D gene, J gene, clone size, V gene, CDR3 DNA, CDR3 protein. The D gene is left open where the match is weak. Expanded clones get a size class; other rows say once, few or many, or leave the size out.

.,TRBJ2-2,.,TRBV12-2,TGTGCAAGTCGCTTGAGCGGCAGGGGGCTTACCGGGGAGCTGTTTTTT,CASRLSGRGLTGELFF
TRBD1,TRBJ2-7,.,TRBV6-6,TGTGCCAGCATGCTAGGTGCCGGGACAGGGAGGGAGCAGTACTTC,CASMLGAGTGREQYF
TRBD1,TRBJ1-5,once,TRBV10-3,TGTGCCATCAGTGCAGGACAGGGCAATCAGCCCCAGCATTTT,CAISAGQGNQPQHF
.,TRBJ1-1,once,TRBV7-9,TGTGCCAGCAGCTTCGGGCCGAGACAGGAGAAGAAACAGACTGAAGCTTTCTTT,CASSFGPRQEKKQTEAFF
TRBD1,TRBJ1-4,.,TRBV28,TGTGCCAGCAGTTACCCGGGACAGGGAGGTGAAAAACTGTTTTTT,CASSYPGQGGEKLFF
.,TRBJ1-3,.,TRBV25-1,TGTGCCAGCAGTGGGGCAAGGGACAATAGCTCTGGAAACACCATATATTTT,CASSGARDNSSGNTIYF
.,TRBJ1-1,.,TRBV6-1,TGTGCCAGCCAGCGGACGGGGAACACTGAAGCTTTCTTT,CASQRTGNTEAFF
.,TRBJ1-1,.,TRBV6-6,TGTGCCAGCAGTTACTCGACTAACACTGAAGCTTTCTTT,CASSYSTNTEAFF
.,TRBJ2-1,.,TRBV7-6,TGTGCCAGCAGGACCTTTAGCGGCCCCTACAATGAGCAGTTCTTC,CASRTFSGPYNEQFF
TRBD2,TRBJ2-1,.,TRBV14,TGTGCCAGCAGACGGACTAGCGGGAGGGTCAATGAGCAGTTCTTC,CASRRTSGRVNEQFF